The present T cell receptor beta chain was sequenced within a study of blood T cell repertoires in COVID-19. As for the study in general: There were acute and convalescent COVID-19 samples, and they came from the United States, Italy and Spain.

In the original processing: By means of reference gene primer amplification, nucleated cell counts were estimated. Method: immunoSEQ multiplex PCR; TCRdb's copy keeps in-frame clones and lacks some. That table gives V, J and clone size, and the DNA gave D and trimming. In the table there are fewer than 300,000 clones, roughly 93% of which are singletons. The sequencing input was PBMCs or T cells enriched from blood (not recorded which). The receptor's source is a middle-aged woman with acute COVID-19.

The CDR3 DNA is TGTGCCAGCAGCAATCCCGGACAGGTGGATGGCTACACCTTC. It encodes CASSNPGQVDGYTF. The chain uses TRBV28 and TRBJ1-2, with TRBD1 matching over 7 bases. J gave up 6 bases and V 6 bases, and 10 bases lay outside the gene matches. The CDR3 covers 14 residues. Germline CDR1 reads MDHEN; CDR2 reads SYDVKM.